Detailed here is one TCR beta chain. As yet, its antigen is unknown. Libraries of TCR beta came from quantitative 5'-RACE with molecular barcodes. TCRdb re-analysed the 5' RACE reads in MiXCR, keeping a single row per CDR3 protein. This sample has 670,000 or so distinct CDR3 sequences, with 15% to 20% found just once. The source of the sample is a study of CD8 T cells in ankylosing spondylitis. Study findings and constraints: Disease-linked clones bore a CD8+ phenotype and were relatively rare in peripheral blood. Significantly higher representation of disease-linked clones was reported for matched ankylosing spondylitis synovial fluid. Among TCR beta sequences, a motif of several highly homologous variants appeared characteristic of ankylosing spondylitis blood.

Per the germline V gene, CDR1 is MGHRA and CDR2 is YSYEKL. The CDR3 consists of 12 residues. V dropped 2 bases and J dropped 7 bases, with 5 bases sitting between them. Sequencing used blood, either unsorted or a sorted T cell fraction (not recorded which). The clonotype comes from a male donor with ankylosing spondylitis. This chain links TRBV4-1 with TRBJ1-4; D uncertain. The CDR3 sequence is CASSQRAEKLFF. CDR3 sequence (DNA): TGCGCCAGCAGCCAACGTGCTGAAAAACTGTTTTTT.